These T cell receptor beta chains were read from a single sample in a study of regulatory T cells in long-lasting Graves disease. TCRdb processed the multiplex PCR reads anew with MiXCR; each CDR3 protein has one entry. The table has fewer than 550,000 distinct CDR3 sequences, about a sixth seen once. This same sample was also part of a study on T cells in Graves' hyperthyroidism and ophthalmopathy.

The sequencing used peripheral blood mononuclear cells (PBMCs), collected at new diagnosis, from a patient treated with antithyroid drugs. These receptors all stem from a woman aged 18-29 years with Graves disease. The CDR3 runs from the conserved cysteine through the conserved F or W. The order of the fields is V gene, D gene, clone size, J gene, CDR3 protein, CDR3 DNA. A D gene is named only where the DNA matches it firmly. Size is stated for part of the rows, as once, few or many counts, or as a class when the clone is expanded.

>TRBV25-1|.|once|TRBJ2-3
CASSDSKLVTDTQYF
TGTGCCAGCAGTGACTCCAAGTTGGTCACAGATACGCAGTATTTT
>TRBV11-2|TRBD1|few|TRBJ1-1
CASSFRQGATEAFF
TGTGCCAGCAGCTTCAGACAGGGGGCGACTGAAGCTTTCTTT
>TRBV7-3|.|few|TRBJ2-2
CASSLTDLNTGELFF
TGTGCCAGCAGCTTAACAGACCTGAACACCGGGGAGCTGTTTTTT
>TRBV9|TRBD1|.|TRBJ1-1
CAGSVDGTTGAEAFF
TGTGCCGGCAGCGTAGACGGAACTACAGGGGCTGAAGCTTTCTTT
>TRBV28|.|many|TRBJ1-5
CASRSAGHSNQPQHF
TGTGCCAGCAGATCAGCAGGGCATAGCAATCAGCCCCAGCATTTT
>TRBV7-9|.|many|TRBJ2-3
CASSPTLGEFRGDTQYF
TGTGCCAGCAGCCCAACCCTGGGGGAGTTTAGAGGAGATACGCAGTATTTT
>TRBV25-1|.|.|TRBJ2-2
CASSEFRAQTGELFF
TGTGCCAGCAGTGAGTTTAGGGCCCAGACCGGGGAGCTGTTTTTT
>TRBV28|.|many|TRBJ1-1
CASSQTDSAEAFF
TGTGCCAGCAGTCAAACGGACAGCGCTGAAGCTTTCTTT
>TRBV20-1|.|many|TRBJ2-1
CSGTWGTYNEQFF
TGCAGTGGCACGTGGGGAACCTACAATGAGCAGTTCTTC
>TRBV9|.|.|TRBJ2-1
CASSAHLASPYNEQFF
TGTGCCAGCAGCGCCCATTTAGCGAGCCCCTACAATGAGCAGTTCTTC
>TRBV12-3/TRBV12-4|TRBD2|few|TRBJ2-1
CASSHTSGFNNEQFF
TGTGCCAGCAGCCATACTAGCGGATTTAACAATGAGCAGTTCTTC
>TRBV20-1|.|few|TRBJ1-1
CSARMPGEAFF
TGCAGTGCTAGAATGCCGGGTGAAGCTTTCTTT
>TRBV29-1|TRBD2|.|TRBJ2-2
CSVENGGGANTGELFF
TGCAGCGTTGAGAATGGCGGGGGGGCGAACACCGGGGAGCTGTTTTTT
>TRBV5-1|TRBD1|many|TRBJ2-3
CASSVRDSSTDTQYF
TGCGCCAGCAGCGTACGGGACAGTAGCACAGATACGCAGTATTTT
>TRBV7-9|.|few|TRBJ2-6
CASSLTGYRANVLTF
TGTGCCAGCAGCTTAACGGGGTATCGGGCCAACGTCCTGACTTTC
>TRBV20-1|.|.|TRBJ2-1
CSARDSGHSYNEQFF
TGCAGTGCTAGAGATTCGGGCCATTCCTACAATGAGCAGTTCTTC
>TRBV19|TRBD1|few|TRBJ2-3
CASSIGTARGDTQYF
TGTGCCAGTAGTATCGGGACAGCTCGCGGAGATACGCAGTATTTT
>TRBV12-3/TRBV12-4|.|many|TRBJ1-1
CASSLPPVEAFF
TGTGCCAGCAGTTTGCCGCCAGTTGAAGCTTTCTTT
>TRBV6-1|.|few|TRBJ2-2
CASSEGWGQVNTGELFF
TGTGCCAGCAGTGAAGGATGGGGTCAGGTCAACACCGGGGAGCTGTTTTTT
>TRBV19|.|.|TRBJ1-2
CASSPLTVSSDYGYTF
TGTGCCAGTTCACCTTTGACTGTGTCGTCTGACTATGGCTACACCTTC
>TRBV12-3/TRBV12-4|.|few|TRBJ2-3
CASSPRTLSGTQYF
TGTGCCAGCAGCCCCCGGACCCTGTCGGGTACGCAGTATTTT
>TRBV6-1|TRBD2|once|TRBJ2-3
CASTTSGSADTQYF
TGTGCCAGCACTACTAGCGGGAGTGCAGATACGCAGTATTTT
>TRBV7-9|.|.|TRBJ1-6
CASSSDSPLHF
TGTGCCAGCAGCAGTGATTCACCCCTCCACTTT
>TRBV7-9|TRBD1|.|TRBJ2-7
CASSFLATGAPYEQYF
TGTGCCAGCAGCTTTTTAGCTACAGGGGCCCCCTACGAGCAGTACTTC
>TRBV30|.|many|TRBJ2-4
CAWTGGTVDDIQYF
TGTGCCTGGACTGGGGGGACAGTCGACGACATTCAGTACTTC
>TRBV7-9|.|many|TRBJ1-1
CASSLQIGTEAFF
TGTGCCAGCAGCCTCCAAATCGGCACTGAAGCTTTCTTT